This is a list of T cell receptor beta chains from one sample in a study of cytomegalovirus exposure and HLA in healthy donors. TCRdb's copy holds only in-frame clones and misses some; the assay was immunoSEQ multiplex PCR. In the table there are 100,000 to 150,000 clones, about three quarters of which are singletons. Material: PBMCs. The origin of the receptors is a man aged 50-60 years in good health and CMV-seronegative. Each CDR3 is given without its conserved first and last residue. A D gene is named only where the DNA matches it firmly.

cdr3_aa: ASSLGGGSEQF
v_call: TRBV11-2
d_call: NA
j_call: TRBJ2-1

cdr3_aa: ASSAATAFRYT
v_call: TRBV6-1
d_call: NA
j_call: TRBJ1-2

cdr3_aa: ASSDVLGQLNEKLF
v_call: TRBV19
d_call: NA
j_call: TRBJ1-4

cdr3_aa: SVGAPGGTGSYGYT
v_call: TRBV29-1
d_call: TRBD1
j_call: TRBJ1-2

cdr3_aa: ASSYRPTFGTDSNQPQH
v_call: TRBV5-1
d_call: TRBD1
j_call: TRBJ1-5

cdr3_aa: ASSLDSGGNTGELF
v_call: TRBV7-9
d_call: TRBD2
j_call: TRBJ2-2

cdr3_aa: ASSSRGGVPDTQY
v_call: TRBV9
d_call: NA
j_call: TRBJ2-3

cdr3_aa: ASSLEVAGSSGNTIY
v_call: TRBV5-1
d_call: NA
j_call: TRBJ1-3

cdr3_aa: ASSVDRGSEAF
v_call: TRBV9
d_call: TRBD1
j_call: TRBJ1-1

cdr3_aa: ASSLGGAYNEQF
v_call: TRBV11-3
d_call: NA
j_call: TRBJ2-1

cdr3_aa: ASSRGEGEQF
v_call: TRBV7-6
d_call: TRBD2
j_call: TRBJ2-1